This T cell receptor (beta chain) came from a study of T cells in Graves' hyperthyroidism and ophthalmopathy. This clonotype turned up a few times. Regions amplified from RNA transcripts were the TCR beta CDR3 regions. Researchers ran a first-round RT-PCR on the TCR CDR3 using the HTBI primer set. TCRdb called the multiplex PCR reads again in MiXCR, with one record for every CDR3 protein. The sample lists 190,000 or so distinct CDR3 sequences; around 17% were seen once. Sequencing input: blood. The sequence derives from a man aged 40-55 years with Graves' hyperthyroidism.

The CDR3 DNA sequence: TGTGCCACCAGCATCTCCGGGACACCCCCTGAGCAGTTCTTC. Amino acid sequence: CATSISGTPPEQFF. The chain carries TRBV15 and TRBJ2-1; D perhaps matches TRBD1 (6 bases). This CDR3 spans 14 amino acids. Trimming shortened V by 4 bases and J by 9 bases, and 16 bases separated the two germline ends. Per the germline V gene, CDR1 is LNHNV and CDR2 is YYDKDF (reference sequence).